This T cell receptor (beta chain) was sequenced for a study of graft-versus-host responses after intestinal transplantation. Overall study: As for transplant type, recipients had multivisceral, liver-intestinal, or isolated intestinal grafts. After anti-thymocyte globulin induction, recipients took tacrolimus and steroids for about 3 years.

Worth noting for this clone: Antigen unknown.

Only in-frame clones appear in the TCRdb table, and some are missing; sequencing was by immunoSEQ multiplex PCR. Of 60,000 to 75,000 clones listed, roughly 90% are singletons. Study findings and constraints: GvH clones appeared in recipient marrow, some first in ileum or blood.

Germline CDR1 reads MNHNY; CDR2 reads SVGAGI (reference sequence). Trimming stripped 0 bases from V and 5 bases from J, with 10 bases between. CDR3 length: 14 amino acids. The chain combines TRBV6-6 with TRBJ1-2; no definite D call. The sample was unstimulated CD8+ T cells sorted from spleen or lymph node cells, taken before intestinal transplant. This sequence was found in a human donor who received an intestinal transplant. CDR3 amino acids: CASSYSPGRYGYTF. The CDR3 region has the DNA TGTGCCAGCAGTTACTCACCGGGTCGTTATGGCTACACCTTC.